The clone carrying this TCR beta chain was recorded at least ten times. These data come from a study of T-cell reconstitution after alpha-beta-depleted transplantation in children. A library of TCRbeta sequences, prepared with unique molecular identifiers, was generated. TCRdb processed the PCR reads anew with MiXCR; each CDR3 protein has one entry. The repertoire holds around 600,000 distinct CDR3 sequences, with over 9.5% as singletons. V was shortened by 3 bases and J by 2 bases, with 6 bases between the two germline ends. Germline V gene sequence: CDR1 SGDLS, CDR2 YYNGEE. The CDR3 covers 12 residues.

The sequence was obtained from a human donor who donated a stem cell graft to a child with acute myeloid leukemia. The chain employs TRBV9 and TRBJ2-7; D gene unclear. The specimen was PBMCs from the stem cell graft donor, collected from the stem cell graft. This CDR3 reads CASSGITYEQYF. In DNA, the CDR3 is TGTGCCAGCAGCGGGATTACCTACGAGCAGTACTTC.